This T cell receptor beta chain was recorded in a study of T cell clonality in common variable immunodeficiency. This table comes from immunoSEQ multiplex PCR, and its TCRdb copy is limited to in-frame clones, with some not included. The sample shows more than 35,000 clones, no singletons; the ten largest hold roughly 0.66%. V lost 5 bases to trimming and J lost 6 bases; unmatched junction nucleotides: 7. The V gene's germline CDR1 is SQVTM and CDR2 ANQGSEA. This CDR3 contains 14 residues. This clone was detected many times. With the read ending 3 residues before the CDR3 end, the germline J gene is used to fill in that end.

The clonotype originates from a person between 18 and 75 years old in good health. This chain joins TRBV29-1 and TRBJ2-2; TRBD1 matches 9 bases. The specimen was peripheral blood mononuclear cells. The CDR3: CSVQGQGTPGELFF. The DNA read from the CDR3 is TGCAGCGTTCAGGGACAGGGTACCCCCGGGGAG.